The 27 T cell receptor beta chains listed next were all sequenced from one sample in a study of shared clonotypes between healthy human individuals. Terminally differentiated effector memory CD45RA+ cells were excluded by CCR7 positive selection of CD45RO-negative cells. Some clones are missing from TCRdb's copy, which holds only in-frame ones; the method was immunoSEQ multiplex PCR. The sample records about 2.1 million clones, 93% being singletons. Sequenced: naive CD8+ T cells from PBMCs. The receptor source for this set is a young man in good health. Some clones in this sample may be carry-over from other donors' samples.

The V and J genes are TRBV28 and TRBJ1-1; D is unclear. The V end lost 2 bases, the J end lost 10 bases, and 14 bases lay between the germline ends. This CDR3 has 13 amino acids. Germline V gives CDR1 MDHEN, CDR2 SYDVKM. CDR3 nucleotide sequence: TGTGCCAGCAGTTTAAATAGTGACGTCGGAGCTTTCTTT. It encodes CASSLNSDVGAFF.

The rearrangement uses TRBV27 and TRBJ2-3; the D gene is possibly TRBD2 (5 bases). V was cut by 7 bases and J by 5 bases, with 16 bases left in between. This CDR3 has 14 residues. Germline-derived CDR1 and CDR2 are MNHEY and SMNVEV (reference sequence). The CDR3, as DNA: TGTGCCAGCACTAGCTCAGTATGGGGAGATACGCAGTATTTT. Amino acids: CASTSSVWGDTQYF.

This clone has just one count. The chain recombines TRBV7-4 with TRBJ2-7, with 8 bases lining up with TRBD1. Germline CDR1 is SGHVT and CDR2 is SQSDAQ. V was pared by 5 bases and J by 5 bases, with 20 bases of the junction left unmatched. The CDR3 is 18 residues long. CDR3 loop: CASSTLTGADIWGHEQYF. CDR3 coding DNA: TGTGCCAGCAGCACCCTGACAGGGGCCGATATCTGGGGCCACGAGCAGTACTTC.

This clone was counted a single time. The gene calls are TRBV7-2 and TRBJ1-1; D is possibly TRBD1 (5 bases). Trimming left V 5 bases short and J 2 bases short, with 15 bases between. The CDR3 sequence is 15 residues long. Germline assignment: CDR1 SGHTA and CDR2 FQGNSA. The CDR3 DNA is TGTGCCAGCAGCCCACGGCAGGGACCTAACACTGAAGCTTTCTTT. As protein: CASSPRQGPNTEAFF. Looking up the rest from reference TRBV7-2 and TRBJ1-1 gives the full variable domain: GAGVSQSPSNKVTEKGKDVELRCDPISGHTALYWYRQSLGQGLEFLIYFQGNSAPDKSGLPSDRFSAERTGGSVSTLTIQRTQQEDSAVYLCASSPRQGPNTEAFFGQGTRLTVV.

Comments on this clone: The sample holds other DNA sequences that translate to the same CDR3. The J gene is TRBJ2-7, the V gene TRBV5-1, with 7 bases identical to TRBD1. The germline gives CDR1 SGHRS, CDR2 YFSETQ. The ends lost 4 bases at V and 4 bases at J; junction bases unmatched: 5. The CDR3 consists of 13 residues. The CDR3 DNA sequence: TGCGCCAGCAGCGTCGGGACAGTTTACGAGCAGTACTTC. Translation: CASSVGTVYEQYF.

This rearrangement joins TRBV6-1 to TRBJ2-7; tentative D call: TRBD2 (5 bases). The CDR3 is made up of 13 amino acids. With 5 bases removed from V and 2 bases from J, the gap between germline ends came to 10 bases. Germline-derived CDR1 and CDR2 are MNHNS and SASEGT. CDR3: CASSSRAPYEQYF. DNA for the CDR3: TGTGCCAGCAGTTCGAGGGCCCCCTACGAGCAGTACTTC.

The CDR3 is CASSLSALTGTQYF. The CDR3 nucleotides read TGTGCCAGCAGTTTATCGGCCCTGACTGGGACTCAGTACTTC. The chain recombines TRBV27 with TRBJ2-5; tentative D call: TRBD2 (6 bases). Germline CDR1 and CDR2: MNHEY and SMNVEV (reference sequence). The CDR3 runs to 14 residues. V was shortened by 0 bases and J by 11 bases, with 16 bases between the two germline ends.

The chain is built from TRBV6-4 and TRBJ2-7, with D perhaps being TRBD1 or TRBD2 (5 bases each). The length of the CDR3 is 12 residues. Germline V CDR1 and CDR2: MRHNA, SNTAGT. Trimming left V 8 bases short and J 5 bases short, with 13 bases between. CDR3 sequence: CASPVGEHEQYF. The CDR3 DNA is TGTGCCAGCCCGGTGGGGGAACACGAGCAGTACTTC.

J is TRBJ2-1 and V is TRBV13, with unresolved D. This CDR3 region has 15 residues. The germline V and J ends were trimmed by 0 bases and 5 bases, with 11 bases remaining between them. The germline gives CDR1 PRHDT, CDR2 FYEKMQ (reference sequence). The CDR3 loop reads CASSLGVGSNNEQFF. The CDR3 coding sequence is TGTGCCAGCAGCTTAGGGGTAGGCAGCAACAATGAGCAGTTCTTC.

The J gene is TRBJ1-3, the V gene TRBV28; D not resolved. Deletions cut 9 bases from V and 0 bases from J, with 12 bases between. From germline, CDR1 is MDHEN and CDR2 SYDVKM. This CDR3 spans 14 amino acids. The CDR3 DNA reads TGTGCCAGTCAGCCTCGGGGCTCTGGAAACACCATATATTTT. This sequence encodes CASQPRGSGNTIYF.

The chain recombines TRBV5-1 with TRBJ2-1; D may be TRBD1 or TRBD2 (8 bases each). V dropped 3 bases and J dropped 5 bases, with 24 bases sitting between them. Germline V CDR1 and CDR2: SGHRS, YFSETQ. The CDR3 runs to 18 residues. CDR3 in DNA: TGCGCCAGCAGCTACAAACAGGGGGTACGGACTAGCAACAATGAGCAGTTCTTC. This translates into CASSYKQGVRTSNNEQFF.

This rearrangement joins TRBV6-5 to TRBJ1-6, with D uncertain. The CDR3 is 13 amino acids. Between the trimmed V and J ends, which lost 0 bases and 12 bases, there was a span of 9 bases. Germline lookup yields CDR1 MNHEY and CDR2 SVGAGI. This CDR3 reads CASSYSIREPLHF. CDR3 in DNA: TGTGCCAGCAGTTACTCGATCCGGGAACCCCTCCACTTT.

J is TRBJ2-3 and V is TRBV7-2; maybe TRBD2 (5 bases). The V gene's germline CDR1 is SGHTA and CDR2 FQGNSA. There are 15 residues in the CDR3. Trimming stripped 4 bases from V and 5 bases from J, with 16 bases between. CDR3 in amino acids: CASSSEFIRGDTQYF. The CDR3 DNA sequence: TGTGCCAGCAGCTCGGAGTTCATACGGGGAGATACGCAGTATTTT.

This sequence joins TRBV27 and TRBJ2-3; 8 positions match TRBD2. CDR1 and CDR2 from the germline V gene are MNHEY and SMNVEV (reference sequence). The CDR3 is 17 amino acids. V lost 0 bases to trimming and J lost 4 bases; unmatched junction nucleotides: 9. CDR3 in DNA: TGTGCCAGCAGTTTATCGGTCCCCCCGGGAGGGCCAGATACGCAGTATTTT. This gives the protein CASSLSVPPGGPDTQYF.

CDR3 in amino acids: CASSPPDPYEQYF. CDR3 nucleotides: TGTGCCAGCAGCCCCCCGGACCCCTACGAGCAGTACTTC. The chain has TRBV27 and TRBJ2-7; D is unresolved. V was clipped by 6 bases and J by 2 bases, with 11 bases between them. The CDR3 has 13 residues. The germline CDR1 and CDR2 sequences are MNHEY and SMNVEV (reference sequence).

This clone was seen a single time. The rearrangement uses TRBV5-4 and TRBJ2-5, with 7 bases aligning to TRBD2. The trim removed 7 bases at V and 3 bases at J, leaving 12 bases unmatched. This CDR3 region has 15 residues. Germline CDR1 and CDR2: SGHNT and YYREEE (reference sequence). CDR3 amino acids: CASSGGSGGKETQYF. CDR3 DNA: TGTGCCAGCTCCGGGGGGAGTGGTGGGAAAGAGACCCAGTACTTC.

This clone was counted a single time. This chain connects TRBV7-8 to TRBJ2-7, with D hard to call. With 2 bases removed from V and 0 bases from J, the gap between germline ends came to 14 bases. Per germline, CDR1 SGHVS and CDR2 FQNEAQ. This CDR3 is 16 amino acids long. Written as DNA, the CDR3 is TGTGCCAGCAGCTTAATGGGCCGGACGAGCTCCTACGAGCAGTACTTC. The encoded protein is CASSLMGRTSSYEQYF.

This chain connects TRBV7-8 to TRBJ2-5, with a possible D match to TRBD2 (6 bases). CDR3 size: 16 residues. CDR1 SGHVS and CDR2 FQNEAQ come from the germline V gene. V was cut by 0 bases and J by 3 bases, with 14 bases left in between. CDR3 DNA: TGTGCCAGCAGCTTAGCCGGTATTAGCGGCGAAGAGACCCAGTACTTC. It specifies CASSLAGISGEETQYF.

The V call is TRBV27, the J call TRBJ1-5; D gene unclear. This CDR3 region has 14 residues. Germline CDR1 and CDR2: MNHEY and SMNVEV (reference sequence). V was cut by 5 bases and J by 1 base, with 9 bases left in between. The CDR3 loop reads CASSPRESNQPQHF. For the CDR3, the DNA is TGTGCCAGCAGTCCCCGCGAAAGCAATCAGCCCCAGCATTTT.

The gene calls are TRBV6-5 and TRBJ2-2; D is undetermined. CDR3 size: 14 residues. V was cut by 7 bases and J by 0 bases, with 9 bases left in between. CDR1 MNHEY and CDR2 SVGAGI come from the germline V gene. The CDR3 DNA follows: TGTGCCAGCACCCCAGACCCGAACACCGGGGAGCTGTTTTTT. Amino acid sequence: CASTPDPNTGELFF.

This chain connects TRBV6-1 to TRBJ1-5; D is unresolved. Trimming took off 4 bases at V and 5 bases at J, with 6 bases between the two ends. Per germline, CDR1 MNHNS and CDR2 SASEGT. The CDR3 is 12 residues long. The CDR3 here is CASSARDQPQHF. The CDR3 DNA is TGTGCCAGCAGTGCCCGGGATCAGCCCCAGCATTTT.

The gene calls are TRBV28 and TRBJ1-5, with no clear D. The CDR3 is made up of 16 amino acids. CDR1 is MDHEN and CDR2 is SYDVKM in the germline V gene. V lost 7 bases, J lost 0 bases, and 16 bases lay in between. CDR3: CASTSGSGYSNQPQHF. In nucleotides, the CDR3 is TGTGCCAGCACATCCGGGTCGGGTTATAGCAATCAGCCCCAGCATTTT.

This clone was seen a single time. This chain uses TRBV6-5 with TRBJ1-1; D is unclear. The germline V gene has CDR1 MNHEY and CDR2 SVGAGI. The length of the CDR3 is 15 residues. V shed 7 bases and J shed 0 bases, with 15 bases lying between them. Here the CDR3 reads CASNPDGSLNTEAFF. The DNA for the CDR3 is TGTGCCAGCAACCCGGACGGCAGCTTGAACACTGAAGCTTTCTTT.

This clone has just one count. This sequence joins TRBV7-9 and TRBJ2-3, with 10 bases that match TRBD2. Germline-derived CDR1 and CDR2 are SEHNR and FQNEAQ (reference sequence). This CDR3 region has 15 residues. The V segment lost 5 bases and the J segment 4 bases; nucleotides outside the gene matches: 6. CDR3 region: CASSGPSGRADTQYF. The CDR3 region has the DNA TGTGCCAGCAGCGGACCTAGCGGGAGAGCAGATACGCAGTATTTT.

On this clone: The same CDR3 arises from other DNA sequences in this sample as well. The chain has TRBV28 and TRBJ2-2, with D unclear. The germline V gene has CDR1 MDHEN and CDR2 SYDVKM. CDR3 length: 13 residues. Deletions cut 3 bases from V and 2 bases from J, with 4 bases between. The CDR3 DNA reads TGTGCCAGCAGTTTGTTAAACACCGGGGAGCTGTTTTTT. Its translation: CASSLLNTGELFF.

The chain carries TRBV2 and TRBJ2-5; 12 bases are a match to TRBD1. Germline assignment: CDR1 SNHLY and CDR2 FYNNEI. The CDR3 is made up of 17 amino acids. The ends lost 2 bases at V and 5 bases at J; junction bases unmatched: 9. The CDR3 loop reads CASSESAGQGAWETQYF. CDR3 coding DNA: TGTGCCAGCAGTGAATCTGCGGGACAGGGGGCGTGGGAGACCCAGTACTTC. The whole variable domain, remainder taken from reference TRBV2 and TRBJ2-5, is EPEVTQTPSHQVTQMGQEVILRCVPISNHLYFYWYRQILGQKVEFLVSFYNNEISEKSEIFDDQFSVERPDGSNFTLKIRSTKLEDSAMYFCASSESAGQGAWETQYFGPGTRLLVL.

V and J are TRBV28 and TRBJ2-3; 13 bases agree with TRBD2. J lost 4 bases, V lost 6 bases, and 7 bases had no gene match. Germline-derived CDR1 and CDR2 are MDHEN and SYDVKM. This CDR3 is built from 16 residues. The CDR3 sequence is CASSWTSGRGADTQYF. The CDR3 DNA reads TGTGCCAGCAGCTGGACTAGCGGGAGAGGAGCAGATACGCAGTATTTT.